This TCR beta chain originates from a study of blood T cell repertoires in COVID-19. For the study at large: COVID-19 samples collected from the United States, Italy and Spain covered acute and convalescent phases. Sample material is recorded as cDNA or gDNA derived from T cells, B-cell-depleted T cells, or PBMCs.

In the source study's methods: Reference gene primers were amplified, and this amplification served to estimate nucleated cell counts. Assay: immunoSEQ multiplex PCR; the TCRdb copy retains only in-frame clones and omits some. That table furnishes V, J and clone size, whereas the DNA furnished D and trimming. The sample records about 140,000 clones, roughly four fifths being singletons. V was clipped by 7 bases and J by 3 bases, with 9 bases between them. Per germline, CDR1 DFQATT and CDR2 SNEGSKA (reference sequence). There are 11 residues in the CDR3. This chain uses TRBV20-1 with TRBJ2-5; tentatively, D is TRBD2 (5 bases). This clonotype was sampled from a woman aged 45-60 years with active or convalescent COVID-19. Material: peripheral blood. CDR3 protein: CSGVREETQYF. In DNA, the CDR3 is TGCAGTGGTGTGCGGGAAGAGACCCAGTACTTC.